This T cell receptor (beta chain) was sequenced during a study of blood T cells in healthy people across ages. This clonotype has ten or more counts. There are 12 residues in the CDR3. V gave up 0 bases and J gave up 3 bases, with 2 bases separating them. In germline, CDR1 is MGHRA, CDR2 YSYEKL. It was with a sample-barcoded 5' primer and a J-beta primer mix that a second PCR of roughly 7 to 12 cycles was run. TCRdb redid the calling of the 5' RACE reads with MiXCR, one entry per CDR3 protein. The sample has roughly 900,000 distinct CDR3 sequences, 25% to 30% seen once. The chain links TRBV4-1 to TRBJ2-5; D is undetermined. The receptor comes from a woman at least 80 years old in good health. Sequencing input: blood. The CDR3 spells CASSQDEETQYF. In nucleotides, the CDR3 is TGCGCCAGCAGCCAAGATGAAGAGACCCAGTACTTC.